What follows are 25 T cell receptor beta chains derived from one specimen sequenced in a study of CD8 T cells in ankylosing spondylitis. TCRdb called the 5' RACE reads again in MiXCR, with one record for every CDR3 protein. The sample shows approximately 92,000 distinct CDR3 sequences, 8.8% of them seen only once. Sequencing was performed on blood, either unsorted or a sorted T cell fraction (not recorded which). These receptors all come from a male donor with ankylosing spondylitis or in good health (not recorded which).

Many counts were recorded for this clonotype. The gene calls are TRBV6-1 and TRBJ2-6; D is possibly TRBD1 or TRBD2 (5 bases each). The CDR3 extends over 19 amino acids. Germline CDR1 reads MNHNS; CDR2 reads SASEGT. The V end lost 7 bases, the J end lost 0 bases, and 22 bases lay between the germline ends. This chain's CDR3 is CASTRAPGGPSSGANVLTF. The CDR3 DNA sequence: TGTGCCAGCACACGGGCACCTGGGGGACCAAGCTCTGGGGCCAACGTCCTGACTTTC.

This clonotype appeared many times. The CDR3 DNA sequence: TGCAGCCTCGGGCCGAACACTGAAGCTTTCTTT. It translates to CSLGPNTEAFF. The rearrangement joins TRBV29-1 to TRBJ1-1; D not resolved. The germline V gene encodes CDR1 SQVTM and CDR2 ANQGSEA. The CDR3 length is 11 residues. The V and J ends lost 8 bases and 1 base respectively, with 8 bases between them. The variable domain in full, with the rest retrieved from reference TRBV29-1 and TRBJ1-1, is SAVISQKPSRDICQRGTSLTIQCQVDSQVTMMFWYRQQPGQSLTLIATANQGSEATYESGFVIDKFPISRPNLTFSTLTVSNMSPEDSSIYLCSLGPNTEAFFGQGTRLTVV.

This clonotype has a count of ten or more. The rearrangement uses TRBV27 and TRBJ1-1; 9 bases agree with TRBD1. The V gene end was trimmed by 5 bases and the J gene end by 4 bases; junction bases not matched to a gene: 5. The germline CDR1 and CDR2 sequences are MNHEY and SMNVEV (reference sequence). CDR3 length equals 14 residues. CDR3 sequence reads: CASSGGTGPTEAFF. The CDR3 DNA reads TGTGCCAGCAGTGGGGGGACAGGGCCCACTGAAGCTTTCTTT.

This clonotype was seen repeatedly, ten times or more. The CDR3 sequence: CASSLTEYEQYF. The CDR3 DNA follows: TGTGCCAGCAGTTTGACGGAATACGAGCAGTACTTC. V gene TRBV28 combines with J gene TRBJ2-7; D is uncertain. In germline, CDR1 is MDHEN, CDR2 SYDVKM. The CDR3 contains 12 residues. V was pared by 3 bases and J by 4 bases, with 7 bases between.

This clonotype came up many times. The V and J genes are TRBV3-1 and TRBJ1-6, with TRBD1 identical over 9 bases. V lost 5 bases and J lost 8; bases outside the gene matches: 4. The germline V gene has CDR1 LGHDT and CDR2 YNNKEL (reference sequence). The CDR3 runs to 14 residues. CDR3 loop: CASSVRDRDSPLHF. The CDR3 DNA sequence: TGTGCCAGCAGCGTCCGGGACAGGGATTCACCCCTCCACTTT.

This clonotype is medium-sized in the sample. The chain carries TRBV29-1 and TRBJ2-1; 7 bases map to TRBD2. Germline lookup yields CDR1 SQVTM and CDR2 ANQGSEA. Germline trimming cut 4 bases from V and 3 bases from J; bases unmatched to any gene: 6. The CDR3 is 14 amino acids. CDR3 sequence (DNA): TGCAGCGTTGCGGCGGGGGTGGACTACAATGAGCAGTTCTTC. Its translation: CSVAAGVDYNEQFF.

The CDR3 protein is CASSRGAGTYEQYF. DNA of the CDR3: TGTGCCAGCAGCCGGGGGGCCGGAACCTACGAGCAGTACTTC. The genes are TRBV7-9 and TRBJ2-7; perhaps TRBD2 as D (7 bases). The CDR3 runs 14 residues. The V gene's germline CDR1 is SEHNR and CDR2 FQNEAQ (reference sequence). The V end lost 5 bases, the J end lost 2 bases, and 13 bases lay between the germline ends.

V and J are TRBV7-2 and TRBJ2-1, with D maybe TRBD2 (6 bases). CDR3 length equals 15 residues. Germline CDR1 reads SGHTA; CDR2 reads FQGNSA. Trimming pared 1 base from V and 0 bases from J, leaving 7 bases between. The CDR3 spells CASSLDGSSYNEQFF. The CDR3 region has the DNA TGTGCCAGCAGCTTAGACGGGAGCTCCTACAATGAGCAGTTCTTC.

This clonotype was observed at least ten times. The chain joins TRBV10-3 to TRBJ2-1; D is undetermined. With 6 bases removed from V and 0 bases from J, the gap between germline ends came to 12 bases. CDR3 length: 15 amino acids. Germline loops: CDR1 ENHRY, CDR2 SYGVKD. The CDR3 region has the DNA TGTGCCATCAGGAAGGACGGAAGCTCCTACAATGAGCAGTTCTTC. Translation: CAIRKDGSSYNEQFF.

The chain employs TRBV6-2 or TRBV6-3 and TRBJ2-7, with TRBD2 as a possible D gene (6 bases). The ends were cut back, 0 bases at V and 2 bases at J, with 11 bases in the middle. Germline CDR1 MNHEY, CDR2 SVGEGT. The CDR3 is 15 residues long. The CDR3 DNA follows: TGTGCCAGCAGTTACTCGGGCGGGACCACCTACGAGCAGTACTTC. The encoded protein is CASSYSGGTTYEQYF.

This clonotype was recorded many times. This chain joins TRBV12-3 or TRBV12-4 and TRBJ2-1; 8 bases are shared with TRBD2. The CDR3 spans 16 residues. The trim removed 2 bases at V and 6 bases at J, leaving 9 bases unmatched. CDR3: CASSLSAGDDGNEQFF. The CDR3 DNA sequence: TGTGCCAGCAGTTTATCAGCGGGGGACGACGGCAATGAGCAGTTCTTC.

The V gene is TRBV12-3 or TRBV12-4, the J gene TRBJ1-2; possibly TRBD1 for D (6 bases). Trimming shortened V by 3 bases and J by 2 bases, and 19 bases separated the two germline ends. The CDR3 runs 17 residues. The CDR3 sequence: CASSLEGGGGRNYGYTF. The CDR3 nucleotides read TGTGCCAGCAGTTTGGAGGGCGGGGGGGGGCGGAACTATGGCTACACCTTC.

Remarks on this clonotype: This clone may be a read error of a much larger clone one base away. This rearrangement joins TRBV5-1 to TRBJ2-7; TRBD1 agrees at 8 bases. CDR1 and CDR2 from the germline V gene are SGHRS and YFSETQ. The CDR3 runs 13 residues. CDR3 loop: CTSSQGTGYEQYF. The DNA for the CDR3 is TGCACCAGCAGCCAAGGGACAGGCTACGAGCAGTACTTC. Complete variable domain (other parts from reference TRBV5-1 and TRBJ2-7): KAGVTQTPRYLIKTRGQQVTLSCSPISGHRSVSWYQQTPGQGLQFLFEYFSETQRNKGNFPGRFSGRQFSNSRSEMNVSTLELGDSALYLCTSSQGTGYEQYFGPGTRLTVT.

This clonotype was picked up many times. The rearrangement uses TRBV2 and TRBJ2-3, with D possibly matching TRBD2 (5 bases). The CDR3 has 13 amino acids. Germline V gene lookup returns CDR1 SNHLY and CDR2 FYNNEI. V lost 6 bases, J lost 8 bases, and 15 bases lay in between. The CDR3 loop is CASRDSVAGTQYF. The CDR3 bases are TGTGCCAGCAGGGACTCCGTAGCCGGTACGCAGTATTTT.

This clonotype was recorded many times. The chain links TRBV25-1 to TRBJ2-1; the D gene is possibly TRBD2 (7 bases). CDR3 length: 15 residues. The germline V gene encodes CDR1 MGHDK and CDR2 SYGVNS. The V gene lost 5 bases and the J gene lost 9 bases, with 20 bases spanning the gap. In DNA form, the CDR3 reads TGTGCCAGCAGTCGTGCGAGAGGGGGGGCAGGTGAGCAGTTCTTC. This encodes CASSRARGGAGEQFF.

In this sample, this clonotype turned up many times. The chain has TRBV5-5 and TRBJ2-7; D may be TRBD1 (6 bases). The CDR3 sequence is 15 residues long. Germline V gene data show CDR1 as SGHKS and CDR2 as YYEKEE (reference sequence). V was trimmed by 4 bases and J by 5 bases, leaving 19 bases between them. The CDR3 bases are TGTGCCAGCAGCCTGGCCAGGCAGGGGCCGGACGAGCAGTACTTC. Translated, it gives CASSLARQGPDEQYF.

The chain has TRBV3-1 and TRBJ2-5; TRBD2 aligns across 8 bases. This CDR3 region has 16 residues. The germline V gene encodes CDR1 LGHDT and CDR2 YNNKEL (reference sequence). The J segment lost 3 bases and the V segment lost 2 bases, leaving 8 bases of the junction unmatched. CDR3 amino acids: CASSQLLGLAEETQYF. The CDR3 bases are TGTGCCAGCAGCCAACTCCTAGGACTAGCTGAAGAGACCCAGTACTTC.

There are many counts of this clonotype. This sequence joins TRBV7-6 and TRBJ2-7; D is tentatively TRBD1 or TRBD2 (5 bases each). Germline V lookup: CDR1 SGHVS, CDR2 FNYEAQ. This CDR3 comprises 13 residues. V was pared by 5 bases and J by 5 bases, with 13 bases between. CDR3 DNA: TGTGCCAGCAGCCCAGGGACGAATCACGAGCAGTACTTC. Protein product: CASSPGTNHEQYF. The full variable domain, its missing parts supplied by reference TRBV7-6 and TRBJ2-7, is GAGVSQSPRYKVTKRGQDVALRCDPISGHVSLYWYRQALGQGPEFLTYFNYEAQQDKSGLPNDRFSAERPEGSISTLTIQRTEQRDSAMYRCASSPGTNHEQYFGPGTRLTVT.

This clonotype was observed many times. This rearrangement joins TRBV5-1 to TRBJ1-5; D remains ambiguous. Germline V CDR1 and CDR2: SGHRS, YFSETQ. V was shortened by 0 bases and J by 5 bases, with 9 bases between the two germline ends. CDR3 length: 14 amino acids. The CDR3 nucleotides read TGCGCCAGCAGCTTGGGAGGGAACGATCAGCCCCAGCATTTT. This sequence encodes CASSLGGNDQPQHF.

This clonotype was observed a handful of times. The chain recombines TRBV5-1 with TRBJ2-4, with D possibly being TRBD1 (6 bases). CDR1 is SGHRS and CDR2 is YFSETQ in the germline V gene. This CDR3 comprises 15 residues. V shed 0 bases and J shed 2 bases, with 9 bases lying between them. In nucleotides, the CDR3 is TGCGCCAGCAGCTTGGAGCAGGGGTCCAAAAACATTCAGTACTTC. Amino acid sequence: CASSLEQGSKNIQYF.

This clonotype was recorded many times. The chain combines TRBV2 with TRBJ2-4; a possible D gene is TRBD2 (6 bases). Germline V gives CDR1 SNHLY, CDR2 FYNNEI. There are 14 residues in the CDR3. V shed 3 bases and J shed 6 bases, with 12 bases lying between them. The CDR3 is CASSEGGRINIQYF. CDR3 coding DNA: TGTGCCAGCAGTGAGGGGGGACGGATAAACATTCAGTACTTC.

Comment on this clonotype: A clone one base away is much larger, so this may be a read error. The CDR3 sequence is CNARESGGDIQYF. CDR3 nucleotides: TGCAATGCTAGAGAATCAGGAGGGGACATTCAGTACTTC. This chain connects TRBV20-1 to TRBJ2-4, with D possibly TRBD2 on 6 matching bases. Germline-derived CDR1 and CDR2 are DFQATT and SNEGSKA (reference sequence). The CDR3 totals 13 residues.

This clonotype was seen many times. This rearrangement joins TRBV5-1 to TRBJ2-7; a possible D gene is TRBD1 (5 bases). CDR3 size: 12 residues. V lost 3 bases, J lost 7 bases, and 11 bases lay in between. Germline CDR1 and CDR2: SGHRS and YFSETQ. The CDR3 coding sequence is TGCGCCAGCAGCTGGTCAGGGCGGGAGCAGTACTTC. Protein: CASSWSGREQYF.

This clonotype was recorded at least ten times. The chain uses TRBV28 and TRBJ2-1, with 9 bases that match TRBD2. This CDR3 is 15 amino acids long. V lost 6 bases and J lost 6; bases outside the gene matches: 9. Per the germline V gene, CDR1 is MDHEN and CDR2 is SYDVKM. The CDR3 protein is CASRAGGVSGNEQFF. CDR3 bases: TGTGCCAGCAGGGCGGGGGGGGTGTCCGGCAATGAGCAGTTCTTC.

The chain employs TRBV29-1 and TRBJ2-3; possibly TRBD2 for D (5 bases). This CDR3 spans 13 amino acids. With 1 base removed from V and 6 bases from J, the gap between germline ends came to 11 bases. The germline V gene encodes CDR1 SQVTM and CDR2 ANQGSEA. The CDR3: CSVEGLRVDTQYF. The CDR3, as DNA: TGCAGCGTTGAAGGACTAAGGGTGGATACGCAGTATTTT.